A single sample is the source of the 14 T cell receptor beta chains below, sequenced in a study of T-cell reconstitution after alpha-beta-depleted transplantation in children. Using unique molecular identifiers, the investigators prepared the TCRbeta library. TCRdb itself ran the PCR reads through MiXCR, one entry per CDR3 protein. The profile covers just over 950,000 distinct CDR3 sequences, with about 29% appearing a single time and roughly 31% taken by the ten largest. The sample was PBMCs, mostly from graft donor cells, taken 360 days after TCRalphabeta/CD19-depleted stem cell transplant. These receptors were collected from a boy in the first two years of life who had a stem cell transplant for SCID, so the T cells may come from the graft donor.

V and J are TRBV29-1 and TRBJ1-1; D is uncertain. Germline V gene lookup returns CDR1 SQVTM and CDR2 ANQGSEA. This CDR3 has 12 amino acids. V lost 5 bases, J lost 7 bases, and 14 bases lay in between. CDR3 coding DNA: TGCAGCGTTCGGGCCTCAAAAAGTGAAGCTTTCTTT. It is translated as CSVRASKSEAFF.

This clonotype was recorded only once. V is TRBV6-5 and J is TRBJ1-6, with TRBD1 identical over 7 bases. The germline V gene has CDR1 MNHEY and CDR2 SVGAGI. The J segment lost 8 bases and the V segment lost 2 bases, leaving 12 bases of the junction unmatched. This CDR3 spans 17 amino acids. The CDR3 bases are TGTGCCAGCAGTTACCCCCCGCCGAGTGGACAGGATTCACCCCTCCACTTT. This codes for CASSYPPPSGQDSPLHF.

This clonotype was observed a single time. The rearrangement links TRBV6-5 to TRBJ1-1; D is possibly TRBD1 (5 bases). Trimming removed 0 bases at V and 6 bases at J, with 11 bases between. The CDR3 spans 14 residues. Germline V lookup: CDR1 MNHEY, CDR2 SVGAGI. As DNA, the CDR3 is TGTGCCAGCAGTTACTCCAGGGTGGCCGCTGAAGCTTTCTTT. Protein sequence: CASSYSRVAAEAFF.

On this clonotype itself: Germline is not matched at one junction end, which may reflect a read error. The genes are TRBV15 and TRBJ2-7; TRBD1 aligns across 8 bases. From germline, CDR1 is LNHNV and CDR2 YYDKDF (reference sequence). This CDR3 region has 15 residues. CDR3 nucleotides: TGTGCCACCAGCAGAAGGAGACAGGGGTCCTGCGAGCAGTACTTC. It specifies CATSRRRQGSCEQYF.

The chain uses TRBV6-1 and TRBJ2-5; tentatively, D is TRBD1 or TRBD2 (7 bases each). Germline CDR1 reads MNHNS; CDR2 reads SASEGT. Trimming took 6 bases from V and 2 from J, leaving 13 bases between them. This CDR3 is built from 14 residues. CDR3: CASRNQGGQETQYF. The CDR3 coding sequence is TGTGCCAGCAGAAACCAGGGGGGGCAAGAGACCCAGTACTTC.

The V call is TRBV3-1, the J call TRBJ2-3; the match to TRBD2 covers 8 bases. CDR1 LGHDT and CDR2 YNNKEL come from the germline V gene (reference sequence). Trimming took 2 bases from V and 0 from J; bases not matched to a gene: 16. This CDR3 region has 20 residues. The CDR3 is CASSQNIGGARELSTDTQYF. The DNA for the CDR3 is TGTGCCAGCAGCCAAAATATCGGGGGGGCCCGCGAGTTAAGCACAGATACGCAGTATTTT.

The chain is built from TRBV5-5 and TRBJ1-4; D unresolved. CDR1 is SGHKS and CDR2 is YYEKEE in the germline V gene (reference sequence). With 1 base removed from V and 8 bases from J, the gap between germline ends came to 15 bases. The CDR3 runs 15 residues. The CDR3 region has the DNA TGTGCCAGCAGCTTGCGAGGAGAGCCCTGGGAAAAACTGTTTTTT. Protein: CASSLRGEPWEKLFF.

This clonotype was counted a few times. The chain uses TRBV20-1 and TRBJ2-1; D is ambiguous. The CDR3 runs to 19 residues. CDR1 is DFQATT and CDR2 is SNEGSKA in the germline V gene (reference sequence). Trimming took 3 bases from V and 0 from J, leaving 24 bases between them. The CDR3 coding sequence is TGCAGTGCTAGTCTGGCCCGGTTTAAGATTCCAAGCTCCTACAATGAGCAGTTCTTC. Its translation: CSASLARFKIPSSYNEQFF.

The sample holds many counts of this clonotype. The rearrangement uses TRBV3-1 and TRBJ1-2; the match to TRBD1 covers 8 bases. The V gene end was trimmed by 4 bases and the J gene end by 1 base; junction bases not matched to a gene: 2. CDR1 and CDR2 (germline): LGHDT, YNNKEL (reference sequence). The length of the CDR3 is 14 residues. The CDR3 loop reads CASSPTGDNYGYTF. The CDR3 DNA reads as TGTGCCAGCAGCCCGACAGGGGATAACTATGGCTACACCTTC.

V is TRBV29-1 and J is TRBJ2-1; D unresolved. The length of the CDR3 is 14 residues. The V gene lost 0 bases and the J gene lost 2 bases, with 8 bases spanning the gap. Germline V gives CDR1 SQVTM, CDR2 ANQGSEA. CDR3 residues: CSVEEQRAYNEQFF. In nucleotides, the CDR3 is TGCAGCGTTGAAGAACAAAGGGCCTACAATGAGCAGTTCTTC.

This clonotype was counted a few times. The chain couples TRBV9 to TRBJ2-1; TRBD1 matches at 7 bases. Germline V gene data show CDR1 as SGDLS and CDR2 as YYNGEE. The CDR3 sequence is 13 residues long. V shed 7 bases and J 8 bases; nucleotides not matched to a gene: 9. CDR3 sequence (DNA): TGTGCCAGCCGGGACAGTTCGTCGGATGAGCAGTTCTTC. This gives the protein CASRDSSSDEQFF.

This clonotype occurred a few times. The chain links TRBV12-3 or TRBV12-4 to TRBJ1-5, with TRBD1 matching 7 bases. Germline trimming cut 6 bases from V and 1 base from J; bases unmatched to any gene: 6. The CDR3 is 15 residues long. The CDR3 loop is CASRPSDRSNQPQHF. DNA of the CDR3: TGTGCCAGCAGACCCTCGGACAGGAGCAATCAGCCCCAGCATTTT.

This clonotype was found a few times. CDR3: CASSSRDLRRYEQYF. The CDR3 coding sequence is TGTGCCAGCAGCTCCCGGGACCTACGACGCTACGAGCAGTACTTC. V and J are TRBV7-8 and TRBJ2-7, with D perhaps matching TRBD1 or TRBD2 (5 bases each). This CDR3 contains 15 residues. V dropped 4 bases and J dropped 3 bases, with 16 bases sitting between them. CDR1 and CDR2 from the germline V gene are SGHVS and FQNEAQ.

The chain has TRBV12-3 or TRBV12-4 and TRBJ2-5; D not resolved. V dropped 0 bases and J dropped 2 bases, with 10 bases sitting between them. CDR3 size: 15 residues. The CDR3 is CASSLALPAQETQYF. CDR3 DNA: TGTGCCAGCAGTTTAGCGCTCCCAGCTCAAGAGACCCAGTACTTC.